The subject of this entry is one T cell receptor beta chain. As yet, its antigen is unknown. PCR was performed a second time for roughly 7 to 12 cycles using a sample-barcoded 5' primer and a J-beta primer mix. In TCRdb, the 5' RACE reads were re-called with MiXCR into one record per CDR3 protein. Of some 1.5 million distinct CDR3 sequences in the sample, approximately 39% were seen once. The CDR3 consists of 12 residues. Looked up from germline, CDR1 is LNHDA and CDR2 is SQIVND (reference sequence). The V end was cut by 3 bases, the J end by 5 bases, with 5 bases between. This specimen comes from a study of blood T cells in healthy people across ages. Study-wide results and caveats: The lack of PBMC sorting stopped any conclusive naive versus antigen-experienced comparison. Relative to aged donors, long-lived donors carried more naive CD4+ cells and displayed higher diversity.

Input material: blood. This TCR came from a woman under 30 in good health. This sequence joins TRBV19 and TRBJ2-1; D not resolved. The chain's CDR3 is CASSMWDNEQFF. The CDR3 DNA reads TGTGCCAGTAGTATGTGGGACAATGAGCAGTTCTTC.